What follows are 27 T cell receptor beta chains derived from one specimen sequenced in a study of blood T cells in healthy people across ages. PCR was performed a second time for about 7 to 12 cycles using a sample-barcoded 5' primer and a J-beta primer mix. TCRdb redid the calling of the 5' RACE reads with MiXCR, one entry per CDR3 protein. This sample carries roughly 2 million distinct CDR3 sequences, around half of them seen once, and the ten largest clones take 2.1%. The sample was blood. The receptors here all came from a woman aged 40 to 55 in good health.

The chain couples TRBV14 to TRBJ1-6; TRBD1 is a possible D gene (6 bases). Germline CDR1 SGHDN, CDR2 FVKESK. This CDR3 contains 15 residues. V was clipped by 1 base and J by 7 bases, with 11 bases between them. DNA of the CDR3: TGTGCCAGCAGCCAAGTCAGGGGAGGGAATTCACCCCTCCACTTT. Its translation is CASSQVRGGNSPLHF.

This chain links TRBV20-1 with TRBJ2-1; D call uncertain. The CDR3 contains 13 residues. Looked up from germline, CDR1 is DFQATT and CDR2 is SNEGSKA (reference sequence). Deletions cut 6 bases from V and 0 bases from J, with 9 bases between. CDR3 in amino acids: CSAPRDSYNEQFF. In DNA form, the CDR3 reads TGCAGTGCCCCCCGCGACTCCTACAATGAGCAGTTCTTC.

V is TRBV6-6 and J is TRBJ2-3, with TRBD2 matching over 9 bases. Germline values: CDR1 MNHNY, CDR2 SVGAGI (reference sequence). V was pared by 7 bases and J by 2 bases, with 13 bases of the junction left unmatched. The CDR3 has 17 residues. The CDR3 protein is CASIDSPIAGATDTQYF. The CDR3 DNA reads as TGTGCCAGCATCGACTCCCCAATAGCGGGGGCCACAGATACGCAGTATTTT.

This rearrangement joins TRBV20-1 to TRBJ2-3, with TRBD1 identical over 9 bases. J gave up 4 bases and V 7 bases, and 12 bases lay outside the gene matches. CDR3 length: 15 residues. Germline V gene sequence: CDR1 DFQATT, CDR2 SNEGSKA (reference sequence). The CDR3 sequence: CSVRTGGLGADTQYF. The CDR3 DNA reads as TGCAGTGTACGAACAGGGGGCCTCGGGGCAGATACGCAGTATTTT.

This clonotype was seen repeatedly, ten times or more. This chain joins TRBV5-1 and TRBJ1-2; no clear D gene. Germline loops: CDR1 SGHRS, CDR2 YFSETQ. Between the trimmed V and J ends, which lost 3 bases and 5 bases, there was a span of 8 bases. This CDR3 is 12 amino acids long. The CDR3: CASSSTDYGYTF. In DNA form, the CDR3 reads TGCGCCAGCAGCTCGACGGATTATGGCTACACCTTC.

This clonotype has a count of ten or more. The CDR3: CASSPGQGGEQYF. The DNA of the CDR3 is TGTGCCAGCAGTCCAGGACAGGGGGGCGAGCAGTACTTC. V gene TRBV5-6 combines with J gene TRBJ2-7; 10 nucleotides line up with TRBD1. This CDR3 contains 13 residues. V lost 5 bases and J lost 6; bases outside the gene matches: 5. CDR1 and CDR2 (germline): SGHDT, YYEEEE.

The chain couples TRBV29-1 to TRBJ1-2, with D uncertain. Per the germline V gene, CDR1 is SQVTM and CDR2 is ANQGSEA. This CDR3 comprises 11 residues. V dropped 8 bases and J dropped 7 bases, with 14 bases sitting between them. The CDR3 reads CSLWGGSGYTF. Written as DNA, the CDR3 is TGCAGCCTATGGGGAGGGAGTGGCTACACCTTC.

The chain has TRBV7-2 and TRBJ2-5; a possible D gene is TRBD2 (7 bases). Per the germline V gene, CDR1 is SGHTA and CDR2 is FQGNSA. The CDR3 sequence is 18 residues long. Trimming left V 1 base short and J 5 bases short, with 23 bases between. The CDR3 DNA reads as TGTGCCAGCAGCTTAGTTGAGAGGGAGGGGGGGCCCTGGGAGACCCAGTACTTC. Translation gives CASSLVEREGGPWETQYF.

The genes are TRBV2 and TRBJ2-4; D perhaps matches TRBD1 (5 bases). The end of the DNA fits TRBJ2-5 better, so the J call may be wrong. CDR3 length: 14 residues. Germline V lookup: CDR1 SNHLY, CDR2 FYNNEI. The chain's CDR3 is CASSVDRFQETQYF. The CDR3 DNA follows: TGTGCCAGCAGTGTAGACAGATTCCAAGAGACCCAGTACTTC.

There are many counts of this clonotype. CDR3 in DNA: TGTGCCAGCAGCGACAGGGGCAATCAGCCCCAGCATTTT. Protein sequence: CASSDRGNQPQHF. This chain connects TRBV12-3 or TRBV12-4 to TRBJ1-5; TRBD1 aligns across 7 bases. CDR3 length: 13 amino acids. The ends lost 6 bases at V and 2 bases at J; junction bases unmatched: 1.

As for this clonotype: A junction boundary mismatches the germline segment, possibly from a read error. The chain is built from TRBV24-1 and TRBJ2-3, with D hard to call. The CDR3 consists of 14 residues. CDR1 is KGHDR, CDR2 SFDVKD, per germline. This chain's CDR3 is CATSATLGQDMQYF. The CDR3 bases are TGTGCCACCAGTGCTACCTTAGGCCAGGATATGCAGTATTTT.

V gene TRBV24-1 combines with J gene TRBJ2-1; 7 bases map to TRBD1. Germline-derived CDR1 and CDR2 are KGHDR and SFDVKD. After removal of 4 bases from V and 4 bases from J, the junction contained 9 bases not matched to a gene. The CDR3 is 16 amino acids. CDR3 region: CATSDPRDRNYNEQFF. CDR3 DNA: TGTGCCACCAGTGACCCCCGGGACAGAAATTACAATGAGCAGTTCTTC.

This clonotype occurred once. The V gene is TRBV12-3 or TRBV12-4, the J gene TRBJ2-5; 7 nucleotides match TRBD1. The CDR3 is 15 amino acids. Losses at the gene ends were 3 bases for V and 3 bases for J; bases not matched to a gene: 7. DNA for the CDR3: TGTGCCAGCAGTTTCGGACAGGCCCGAAAAGAGACCCAGTACTTC. Its protein product is CASSFGQARKETQYF.

J is TRBJ1-2 and V is TRBV12-3 or TRBV12-4; TRBD1 might be the D (6 bases). This CDR3 spans 16 amino acids. V shed 5 bases and J shed 2 bases, with 18 bases lying between them. The CDR3 region is CASSMSQGRRNYGYTF. The DNA for the CDR3 is TGTGCCAGCAGTATGTCCCAGGGGAGAAGGAACTATGGCTACACCTTC.

This chain links TRBV27 with TRBJ1-5; no clear D gene. Trimming removed 0 bases at V and 3 bases at J, with 6 bases between. This CDR3 is 14 amino acids long. The germline CDR1 and CDR2 sequences are MNHEY and SMNVEV (reference sequence). The CDR3 is CASSLSSINQPQHF. CDR3 DNA sequence: TGTGCCAGCAGTTTATCCAGTATCAATCAGCCCCAGCATTTT.

In this sample, this clonotype turned up a few times. The chain uses TRBV20-1 and TRBJ2-7; no clear D. Germline V CDR1 and CDR2: DFQATT, SNEGSKA (reference sequence). Between the trimmed V and J ends, which lost 8 bases and 7 bases, there was a span of 18 bases. CDR3 size: 12 residues. CDR3 DNA sequence: TGCAGTACGCTACCCCGGGCGGAAGAGCAGTACTTC. It encodes CSTLPRAEEQYF.

V usage is TRBV6-4 and J usage is TRBJ2-3; 8 bases align to TRBD2. The CDR3 spans 14 residues. CDR1 MRHNA and CDR2 SNTAGT come from the germline V gene. V shed 10 bases, J shed 3 bases, and the junction held 9 bases outside the gene matches. CDR3 region: CATALAGGTDTQYF. CDR3 DNA: TGTGCCACCGCCCTGGCGGGGGGTACAGATACGCAGTATTTT.

The chain carries TRBV9 and TRBJ1-2, with 8 bases identical to TRBD1. Trimming took 4 bases from V and 0 from J; bases not matched to a gene: 8. From germline, CDR1 is SGDLS and CDR2 YYNGEE. This CDR3 contains 16 residues. CDR3 DNA sequence: TGTGCCAGCAGCCCCGGGACAGGATTAACTAACTATGGCTACACCTTC. Encoded protein: CASSPGTGLTNYGYTF.

This clonotype has just a few counts. The chain joins TRBV5-1 to TRBJ2-4, with D perhaps matching TRBD2 (6 bases). The germline V gene has CDR1 SGHRS and CDR2 YFSETQ. With 0 bases removed from V and 4 bases from J, the gap between germline ends came to 8 bases. The CDR3 is made up of 14 amino acids. The CDR3 bases are TGCGCCAGCAGCTTGGAGGCGGGAAAAAACATTCAGTACTTC. It encodes CASSLEAGKNIQYF.

This chain links TRBV5-6 with TRBJ2-5; TRBD2 agrees at 9 bases. Germline loops: CDR1 SGHDT, CDR2 YYEEEE. V was clipped by 2 bases and J by 4 bases; unmatched bases: 9. The CDR3 length is 16 residues. CDR3 loop: CASSFGAGGLAETQYF. The CDR3 nucleotides read TGTGCCAGCAGCTTTGGGGCGGGGGGGCTAGCAGAGACCCAGTACTTC.

To note about this clonotype: Mismatch with germline at one junction end may stem from a read error. The chain is built from TRBV5-1 and TRBJ2-3; TRBD1 is a possible D gene (6 bases). The CDR3 spans 15 residues. CDR1 is SGHRS, CDR2 YFSETQ, per germline. The CDR3 is CVSSSGRTGTDTQYF. CDR3 nucleotide sequence: TGCGTCAGCAGCTCGGGACGTACAGGGACGGATACGCAGTATTTT.

The CDR3 DNA sequence: TGTGCCAGCAGCACCACAGGGTGGCCCGAGGGTGGCTACACCTTC. Its translation is CASSTTGWPEGGYTF. The chain couples TRBV7-2 to TRBJ1-2; D perhaps matches TRBD1 (6 bases). Looked up from germline, CDR1 is SGHTA and CDR2 is FQGNSA. Trimming shortened V by 5 bases and J by 7 bases, and 20 bases separated the two germline ends. This CDR3 region has 15 residues.

This clonotype was counted between two and nine times. J is TRBJ2-5 and V is TRBV6-5, with D maybe TRBD1 (5 bases). With the DNA end fitting TRBJ2-7 better, the J assignment may be wrong. Looked up from germline, CDR1 is MNHEY and CDR2 is SVGAGI. This CDR3 has 14 residues. For the CDR3, the DNA is TGTGCCAGCAGTCTAGACAGCCCCCCCTACGAGCAGTACTTC. It is translated as CASSLDSPPYEQYF.

This clonotype was observed a few times. The J gene is TRBJ2-7, the V gene TRBV2; no reliable D call. Trimming took 3 bases from V and 1 from J, leaving 10 bases between them. The CDR3 is 14 amino acids. CDR1 and CDR2 from the germline V gene are SNHLY and FYNNEI. The DNA for the CDR3 is TGTGCCAGCAGTGATGGGTTGGCATCCTACGAGCAGTACTTC. The encoded protein is CASSDGLASYEQYF.

As for this clonotype: At one boundary the junction diverges from the germline segment, which might be a read error. The chain links TRBV7-9 to TRBJ2-5, with a weak D call TRBD1 (5 bases). CDR3 length equals 15 residues. Germline values: CDR1 SEHNR, CDR2 FQNEAQ (reference sequence). The CDR3 reads CASSLAVGEQEIQYF. The CDR3 nucleotides are TGTGCCAGCAGCTTAGCAGTAGGGGAACAAGAGATCCAGTACTTC.

This clonotype turned up a few times. The chain links TRBV2 to TRBJ2-3, with 9 bases identical to TRBD1. Trimming cost V 6 bases and J 1 base; bases outside gene matches: 5. CDR1 is SNHLY and CDR2 is FYNNEI in the germline V gene. This CDR3 contains 15 residues. CDR3 residues: CASSGQGLRTDTQYF. The CDR3 coding sequence is TGTGCCAGCAGCGGACAGGGGCTACGCACAGATACGCAGTATTTT.

The chain employs TRBV11-2 and TRBJ2-5; a possible D gene is TRBD1 (5 bases). With 1 base removed from V and 5 bases from J, the gap between germline ends came to 17 bases. This CDR3 has 16 amino acids. Germline CDR1 reads SGHAT; CDR2 reads FQNNGV. The CDR3 sequence: CASSLGSGHQVETQYF. CDR3 DNA sequence: TGTGCCAGCAGCTTAGGGTCAGGACACCAAGTGGAGACCCAGTACTTC.